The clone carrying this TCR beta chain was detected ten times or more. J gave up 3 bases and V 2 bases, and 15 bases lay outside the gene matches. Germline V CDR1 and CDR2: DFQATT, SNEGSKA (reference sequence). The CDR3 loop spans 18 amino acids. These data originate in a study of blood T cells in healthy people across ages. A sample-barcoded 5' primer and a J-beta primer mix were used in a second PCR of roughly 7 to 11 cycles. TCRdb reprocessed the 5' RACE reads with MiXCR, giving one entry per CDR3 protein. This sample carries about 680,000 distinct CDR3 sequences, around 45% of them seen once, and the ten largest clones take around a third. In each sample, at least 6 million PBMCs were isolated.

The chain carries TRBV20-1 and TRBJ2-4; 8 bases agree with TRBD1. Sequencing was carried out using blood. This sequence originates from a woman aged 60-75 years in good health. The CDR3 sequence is CSARNPAGGGGGKNIQYF. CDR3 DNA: TGCAGTGCTAGAAACCCGGCAGGGGGCGGTGGGGGCAAAAACATTCAGTACTTC.